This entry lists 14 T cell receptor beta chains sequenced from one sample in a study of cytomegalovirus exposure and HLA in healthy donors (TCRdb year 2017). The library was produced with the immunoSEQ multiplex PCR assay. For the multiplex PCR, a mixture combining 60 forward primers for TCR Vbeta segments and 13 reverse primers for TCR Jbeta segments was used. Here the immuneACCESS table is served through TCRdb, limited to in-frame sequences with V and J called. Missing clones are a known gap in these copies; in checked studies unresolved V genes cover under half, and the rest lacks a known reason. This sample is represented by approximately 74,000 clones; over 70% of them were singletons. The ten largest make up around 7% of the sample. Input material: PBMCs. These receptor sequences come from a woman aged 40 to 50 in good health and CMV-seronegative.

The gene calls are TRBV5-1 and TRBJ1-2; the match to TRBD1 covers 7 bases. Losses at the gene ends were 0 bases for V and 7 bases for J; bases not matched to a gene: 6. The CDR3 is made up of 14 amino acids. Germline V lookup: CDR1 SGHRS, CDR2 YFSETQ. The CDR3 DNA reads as TGCGCCAGCAGCTTGGAACAGGGGACGGTTGGCTACACCTTC. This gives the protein CASSLEQGTVGYTF.

CDR3 nucleotides: TGTGCCAGCAGTGTCGGGACTAGCAAAACCTACAATGAGCAGTTCTTC. Amino acid sequence: CASSVGTSKTYNEQFF. The rearrangement links TRBV28 to TRBJ2-1, with 9 bases matching TRBD2. Unmatched junction bases numbered 7, after V lost 5 bases and J lost 2 bases. This CDR3 is 16 amino acids long. Per the germline V gene, CDR1 is MDHEN and CDR2 is SYDVKM.

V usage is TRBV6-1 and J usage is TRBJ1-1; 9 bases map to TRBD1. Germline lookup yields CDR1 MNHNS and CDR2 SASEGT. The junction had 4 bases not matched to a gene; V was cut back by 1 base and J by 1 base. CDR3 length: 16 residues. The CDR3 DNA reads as TGTGCCAGCAGTGAAGATCTGGACAGGGGGAACACTGAAGCTTTCTTT. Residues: CASSEDLDRGNTEAFF.

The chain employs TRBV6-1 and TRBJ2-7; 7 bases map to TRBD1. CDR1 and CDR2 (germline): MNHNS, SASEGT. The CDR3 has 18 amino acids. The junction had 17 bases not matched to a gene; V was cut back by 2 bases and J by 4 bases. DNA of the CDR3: TGTGCCAGCAGTGAACCTGGGTTTCGGTACAGGGGAGTGTACGAGCAGTACTTC. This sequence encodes CASSEPGFRYRGVYEQYF.

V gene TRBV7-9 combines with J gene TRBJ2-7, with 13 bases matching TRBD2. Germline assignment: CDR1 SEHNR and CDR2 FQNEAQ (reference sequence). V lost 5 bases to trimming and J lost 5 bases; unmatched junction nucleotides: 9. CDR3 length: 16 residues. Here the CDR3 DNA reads TGTGCCAGCAGCGACCAAACTAGCGGGGGGGCCGACGAGCAGTACTTC. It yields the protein CASSDQTSGGADEQYF.

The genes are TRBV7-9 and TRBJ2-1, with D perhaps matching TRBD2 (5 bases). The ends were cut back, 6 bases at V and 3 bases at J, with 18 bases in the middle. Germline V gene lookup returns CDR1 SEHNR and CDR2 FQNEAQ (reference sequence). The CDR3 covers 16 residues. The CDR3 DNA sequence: TGTGCCAGCAGAGATCTGAGCGGAAAAAACTACAATGAGCAGTTCTTC. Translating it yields CASRDLSGKNYNEQFF.

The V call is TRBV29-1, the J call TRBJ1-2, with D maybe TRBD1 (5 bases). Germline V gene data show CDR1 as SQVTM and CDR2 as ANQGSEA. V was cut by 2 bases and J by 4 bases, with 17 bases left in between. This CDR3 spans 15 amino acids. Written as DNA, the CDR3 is TGCAGCGTTGAATGGGGGGACCGAGGACGCTATGGCTACACCTTC. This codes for CSVEWGDRGRYGYTF.

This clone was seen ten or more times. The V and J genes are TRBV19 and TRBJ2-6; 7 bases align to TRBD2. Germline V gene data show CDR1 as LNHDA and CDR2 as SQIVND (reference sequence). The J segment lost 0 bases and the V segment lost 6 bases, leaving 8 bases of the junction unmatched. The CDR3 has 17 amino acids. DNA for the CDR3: TGTGCCAGTAGCTCTGGCGGGAGCTTCTCTGGGGCCAACGTCCTGACTTTC. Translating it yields CASSSGGSFSGANVLTF.

Here the CDR3 reads CASSVVTSGRGQDEQFF. The DNA for the CDR3 is TGTGCCAGCAGCGTAGTCACTAGCGGGAGGGGACAGGATGAGCAGTTCTTC. The chain couples TRBV9 to TRBJ2-1; the match to TRBD2 covers 13 bases. With 0 bases clipped from V and 8 bases from J, the junction kept 8 bases outside the gene matches. The germline CDR1 and CDR2 sequences are SGDLS and YYNGEE. This CDR3 has 17 amino acids.

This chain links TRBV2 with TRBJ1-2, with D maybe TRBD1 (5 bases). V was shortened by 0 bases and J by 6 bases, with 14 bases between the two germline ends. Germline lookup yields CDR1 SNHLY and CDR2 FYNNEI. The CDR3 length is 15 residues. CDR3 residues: CASSEARGVGNGYTF. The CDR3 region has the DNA TGTGCCAGCAGTGAAGCCCGGGGGGTTGGGAATGGCTACACCTTC.

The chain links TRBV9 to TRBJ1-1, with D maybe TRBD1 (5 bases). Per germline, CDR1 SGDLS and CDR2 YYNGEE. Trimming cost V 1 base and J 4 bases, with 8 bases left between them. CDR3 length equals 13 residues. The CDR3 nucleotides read TGTGCCAGCAGCGTATCAGGGTCCACTGAAGCTTTCTTT. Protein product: CASSVSGSTEAFF.

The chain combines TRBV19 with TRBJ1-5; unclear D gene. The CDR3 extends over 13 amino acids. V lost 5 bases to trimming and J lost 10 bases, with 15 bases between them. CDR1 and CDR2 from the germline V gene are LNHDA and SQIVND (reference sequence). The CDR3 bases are TGTGCCAGTAGTCTGGAGGGCCTCGGTCCCCAGCATTTT. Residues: CASSLEGLGPQHF. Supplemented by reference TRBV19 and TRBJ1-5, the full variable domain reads DGGITQSPKYLFRKEGQNVTLSCEQNLNHDAMYWYRQDPGQGLRLIYYSQIVNDFQKGDIAEGYSVSREKKESFPLTVTSAQKNPTAFYLCASSLEGLGPQHFGDGTRLSIL.

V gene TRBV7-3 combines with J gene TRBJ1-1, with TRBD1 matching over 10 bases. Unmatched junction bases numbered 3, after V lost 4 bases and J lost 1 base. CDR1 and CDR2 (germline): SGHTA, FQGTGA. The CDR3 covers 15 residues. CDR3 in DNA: TGTGCCAGCAGCTCGACAGGGGGCGCGAACACTGAAGCTTTCTTT. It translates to CASSSTGGANTEAFF. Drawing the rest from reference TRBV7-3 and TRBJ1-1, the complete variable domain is GAGVSQTPSNKVTEKGKYVELRCDPISGHTALYWYRQSLGQGPEFLIYFQGTGAADDSGLPNDRFFAVRPEGSVSTLKIQRTERGDSAVYLCASSSTGGANTEAFFGQGTRLTVV.

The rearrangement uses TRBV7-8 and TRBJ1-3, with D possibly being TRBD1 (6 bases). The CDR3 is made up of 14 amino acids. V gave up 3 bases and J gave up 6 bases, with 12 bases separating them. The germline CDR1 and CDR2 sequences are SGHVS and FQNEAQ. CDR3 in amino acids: CASSFQGTVNTIYF. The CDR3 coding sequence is TGTGCCAGCAGCTTCCAGGGGACCGTAAACACCATATATTTT.